This T cell receptor (beta chain) was captured by sequencing in a study of blood T cell repertoires in COVID-19. Study context: Acute and convalescent COVID-19 specimens originated in the United States, Italy and Spain. Nucleic acid was either cDNA or gDNA, and it came from T cells, B-cell-depleted T cells, or PBMCs.

CDR3 length equals 12 residues. Germline lookup yields CDR1 SNHLY and CDR2 FYNNEI. V was clipped by 5 bases and J by 8 bases, with 12 bases between them. This table comes from immunoSEQ multiplex PCR, and its TCRdb copy is limited to in-frame clones, with some not included. This repertoire shows roughly 190,000 clones, 90% found once; its top ten account for 0.5% to 0.6%. This clonotype was obtained from a middle-aged man with acute or convalescent COVID-19. The chain employs TRBV2 and TRBJ1-1, with a weak D call TRBD1 (5 bases). The material sequenced was peripheral blood. The CDR3 bases are TGTGCCAGCAGTTTGACAGTACTAGAAGCTTTCTTT. Its protein product is CASSLTVLEAFF.